The source of this T cell receptor beta chain is a study of siplizumab effects on memory and regulatory T cells. Overall study findings and caveats: Researchers could map only a minor fraction of alloreactive clones to unstimulated subsets. A naive or memory phenotype could not be assigned to roughly 80-95% of the proliferating CD4+ or CD8+ clones. Unstimulated naive T cells seemed to show more diversity than memory cells did, and they also seemed to be among the major contributors to the alloresponse.

On this clone itself: Its antigen remains unidentified.

CDR1 is SGHTA and CDR2 is FQGNSA in the germline V gene. The CDR3 runs to 13 residues. V lost 1 base and J 3 bases, leaving 4 bases between the germline ends. Assays covered roughly 90,000 TCR templates per sample. Assay: immunoSEQ multiplex PCR; the TCRdb copy retains only in-frame clones and omits some. The table includes 100,000 or so clones, about nine tenths detected once. The sequence derives from a human donor in good health. The genes are TRBV7-2 and TRBJ1-5, with D hard to call. Sequencing used non-Treg CD4+ T cells sorted from blood. The CDR3 loop reads CASSLGANQPQHF. CDR3 DNA sequence: TGTGCCAGCAGCTTAGGGGCCAATCAGCCCCAGCATTTT.